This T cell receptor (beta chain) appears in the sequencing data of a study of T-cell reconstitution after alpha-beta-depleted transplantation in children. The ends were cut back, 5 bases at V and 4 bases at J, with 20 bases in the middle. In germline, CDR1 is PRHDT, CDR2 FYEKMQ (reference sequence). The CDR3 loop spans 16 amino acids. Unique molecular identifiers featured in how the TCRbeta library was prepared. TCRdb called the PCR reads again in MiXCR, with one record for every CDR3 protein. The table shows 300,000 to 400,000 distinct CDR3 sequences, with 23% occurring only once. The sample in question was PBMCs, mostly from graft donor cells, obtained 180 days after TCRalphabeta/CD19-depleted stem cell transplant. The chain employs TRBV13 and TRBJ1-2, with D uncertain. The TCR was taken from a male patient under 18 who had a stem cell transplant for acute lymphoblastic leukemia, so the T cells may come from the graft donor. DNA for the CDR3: TGTGCCAGCAGCCCTAGTGGCTTGACATCGGGCTATGGCTACACCTTC. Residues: CASSPSGLTSGYGYTF.